A selection of T cell receptor beta chains follows, all from one sample in a study of blood T cell repertoires in COVID-19. The protocol was immunoSEQ multiplex PCR, while the TCRdb copy is restricted to in-frame clones and leaves out a portion. Of some 52,000 clones listed, around 84% are singletons. The sample comprised peripheral blood. The receptor set was obtained from a man in his fifties with acute or convalescent COVID-19. Each CDR3 is given with its conserved first and last residue. The order of the fields is clone size, D gene, J gene, V gene, CDR3 protein, CDR3 DNA. The D gene is left open where the match is weak. The size field is filled for only some rows; it gives once, few, many or a size class.

clone size: NA; D gene: NA; J gene: TRBJ2-7; V gene: TRBV2; CDR3 protein: CASSDRYEQYF; CDR3 DNA: TGTGCCAGCAGTGATAGATACGAGCAGTACTTC
clone size: NA; D gene: TRBD1; J gene: TRBJ1-3; V gene: TRBV29-1; CDR3 protein: CSVLTGGAVAGNTIYF; CDR3 DNA: TGCAGCGTCCTGACAGGGGGCGCGGTTGCTGGAAACACCATATATTTT
clone size: NA; D gene: NA; J gene: TRBJ2-5; V gene: TRBV7-2; CDR3 protein: CASSLSRETQYF; CDR3 DNA: TGTGCCAGCAGCTTAAGCCGAGAGACCCAGTACTTC
clone size: NA; D gene: TRBD1; J gene: TRBJ2-3; V gene: TRBV5-5; CDR3 protein: CASSLGQGNTDTQYF; CDR3 DNA: TGTGCCAGCAGCTTGGGACAGGGTAACACAGATACGCAGTATTTT
clone size: NA; D gene: TRBD2; J gene: TRBJ2-2; V gene: TRBV5-1; CDR3 protein: CASSSGLAGGSNTGELFF; CDR3 DNA: TGCGCCAGCAGCTCGGGACTAGCGGGAGGCTCGAACACCGGGGAGCTGTTTTTT
clone size: NA; D gene: TRBD2; J gene: TRBJ2-1; V gene: TRBV3-1/TRBV3-2; CDR3 protein: CASSQDSGSYNEQFF; CDR3 DNA: TGTGCCAGCAGCCAAGATAGCGGGTCCTACAATGAGCAGTTCTTC
clone size: NA; D gene: TRBD1; J gene: TRBJ2-1; V gene: TRBV9; CDR3 protein: CASSETGVNNEQFF; CDR3 DNA: TGTGCCAGCAGCGAGACAGGGGTCAACAATGAGCAGTTCTTC
clone size: NA; D gene: TRBD2; J gene: TRBJ2-2; V gene: TRBV7-9; CDR3 protein: CASSLISGNAGELFF; CDR3 DNA: TGTGCCAGCAGCTTAATTAGCGGGAATGCCGGGGAGCTGTTTTTT
clone size: once; D gene: TRBD1; J gene: TRBJ1-5; V gene: TRBV2; CDR3 protein: CASSVQGQENQPQHF; CDR3 DNA: TGTGCCAGCAGTGTCCAGGGACAGGAGAATCAGCCCCAGCATTTT
clone size: NA; D gene: NA; J gene: TRBJ2-5; V gene: TRBV7-8; CDR3 protein: CASSRNRAETQYF; CDR3 DNA: TGTGCCAGCAGCCGGAACAGGGCGGAGACCCAGTACTTC